The source of this T cell receptor beta chain is a study of identifying expanded T cells in peripheral blood. Overall study results and limits: Differentially abundant clones: about 1.2 between replicates, roughly 16 at around 2 weeks, more than 18 at four. Clone count variance between roughly 2-week samples rose with total template count.

Only in-frame clones appear in the TCRdb table, and some are missing; sequencing was by immunoSEQ multiplex PCR. The repertoire holds about 90,000 clones, with approximately 81% as singletons. From germline, CDR1 is LNHDA and CDR2 SQIVND (reference sequence). J lost 2 bases, V lost 5 bases, and 5 bases had no gene match. This CDR3 region has 14 residues. As to this clone: The antigen is undetermined.

During the collection period, no donor immune events like infections were recorded. The specimen sequenced was blood. This TCR derives from a person aged 18 to 70 in good health. The rearrangement links TRBV19 to TRBJ1-1; TRBD1 aligns across 7 bases. CDR3 loop: CASSSGDSNTEAFF. CDR3 nucleotides: TGTGCCAGTAGTTCAGGGGACAGCAACACTGAAGCTTTCTTT.